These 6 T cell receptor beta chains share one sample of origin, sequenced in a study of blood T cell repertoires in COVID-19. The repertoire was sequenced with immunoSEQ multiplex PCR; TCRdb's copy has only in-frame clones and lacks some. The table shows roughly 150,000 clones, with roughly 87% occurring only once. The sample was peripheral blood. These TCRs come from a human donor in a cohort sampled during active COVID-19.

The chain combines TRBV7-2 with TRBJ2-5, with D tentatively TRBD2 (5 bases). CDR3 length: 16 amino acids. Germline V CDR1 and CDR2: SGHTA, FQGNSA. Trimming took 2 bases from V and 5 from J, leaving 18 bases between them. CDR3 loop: CASSLSRGLTGETQYF. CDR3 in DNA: TGTGCCAGCAGCTTAAGTAGAGGGCTAACCGGGGAGACCCAGTACTTC.

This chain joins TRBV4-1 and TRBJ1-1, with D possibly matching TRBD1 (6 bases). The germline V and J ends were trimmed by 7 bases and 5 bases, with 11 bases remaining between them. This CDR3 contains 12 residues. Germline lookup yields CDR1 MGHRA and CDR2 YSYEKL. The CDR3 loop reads CASKTGSTEAFF. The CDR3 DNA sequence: TGCGCCAGCAAAACAGGGTCTACTGAAGCTTTCTTT.

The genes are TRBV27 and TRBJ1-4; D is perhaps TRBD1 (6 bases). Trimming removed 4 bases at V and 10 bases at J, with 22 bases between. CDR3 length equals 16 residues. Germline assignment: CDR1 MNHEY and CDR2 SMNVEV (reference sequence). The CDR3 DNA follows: TGTGCCAGCAGTTATGGCAGGGGCCTCTTTGGCGGAAAACTGTTTTTT. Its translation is CASSYGRGLFGGKLFF.

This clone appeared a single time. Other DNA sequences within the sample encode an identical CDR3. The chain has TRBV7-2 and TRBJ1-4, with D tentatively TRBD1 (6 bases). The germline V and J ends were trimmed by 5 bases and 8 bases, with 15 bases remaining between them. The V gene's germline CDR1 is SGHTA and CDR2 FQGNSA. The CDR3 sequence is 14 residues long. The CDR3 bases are TGTGCCAGCAGCCCAACAGGGAATATAGAAAAACTGTTTTTT. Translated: CASSPTGNIEKLFF.

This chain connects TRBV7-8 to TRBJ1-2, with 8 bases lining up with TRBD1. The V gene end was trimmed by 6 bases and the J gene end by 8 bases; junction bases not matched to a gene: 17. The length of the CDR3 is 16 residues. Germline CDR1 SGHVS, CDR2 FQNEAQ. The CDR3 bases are TGTGCCAGCAGTTCCCGGGACAGGTCGGCCACGGGGGGCTACACCTTC. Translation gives CASSSRDRSATGGYTF.

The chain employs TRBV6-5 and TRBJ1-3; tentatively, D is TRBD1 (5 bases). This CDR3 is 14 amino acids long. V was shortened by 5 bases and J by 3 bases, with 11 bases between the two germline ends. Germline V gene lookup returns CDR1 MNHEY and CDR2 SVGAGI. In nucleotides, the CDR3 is TGTGCCAGCAGTCCCCGACAGCGTGGAAACACCATATATTTT. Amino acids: CASSPRQRGNTIYF.